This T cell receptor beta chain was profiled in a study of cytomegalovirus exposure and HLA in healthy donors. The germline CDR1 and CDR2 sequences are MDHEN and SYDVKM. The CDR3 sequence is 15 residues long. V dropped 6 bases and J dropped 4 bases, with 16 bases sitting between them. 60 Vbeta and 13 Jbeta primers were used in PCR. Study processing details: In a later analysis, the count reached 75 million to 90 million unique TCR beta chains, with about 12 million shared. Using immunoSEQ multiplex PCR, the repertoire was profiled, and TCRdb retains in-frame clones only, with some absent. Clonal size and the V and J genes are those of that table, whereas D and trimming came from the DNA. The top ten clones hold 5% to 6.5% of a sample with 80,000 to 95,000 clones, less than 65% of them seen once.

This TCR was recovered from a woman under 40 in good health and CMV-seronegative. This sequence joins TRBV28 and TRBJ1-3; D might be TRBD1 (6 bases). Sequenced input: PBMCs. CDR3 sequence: CASRERGSAGNTIYF. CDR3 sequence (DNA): TGTGCCAGCAGGGAAAGGGGGTCCGCCGGAAACACCATATATTTT.